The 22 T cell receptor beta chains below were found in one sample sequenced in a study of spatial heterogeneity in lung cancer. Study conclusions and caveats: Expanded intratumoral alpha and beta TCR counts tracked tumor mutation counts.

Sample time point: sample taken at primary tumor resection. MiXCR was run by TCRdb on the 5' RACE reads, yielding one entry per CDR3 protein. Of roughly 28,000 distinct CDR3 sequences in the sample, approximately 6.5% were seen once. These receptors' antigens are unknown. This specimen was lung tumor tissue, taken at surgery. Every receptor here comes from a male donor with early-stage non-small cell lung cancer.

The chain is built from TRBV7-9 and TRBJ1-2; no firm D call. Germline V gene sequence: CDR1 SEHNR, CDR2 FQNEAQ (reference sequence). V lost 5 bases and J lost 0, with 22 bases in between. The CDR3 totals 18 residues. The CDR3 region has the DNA TGTGCCAGCAGCCCCCAAACCTTGACACCGATCGCTAACTATGGCTACACCTTC. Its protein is CASSPQTLTPIANYGYTF.

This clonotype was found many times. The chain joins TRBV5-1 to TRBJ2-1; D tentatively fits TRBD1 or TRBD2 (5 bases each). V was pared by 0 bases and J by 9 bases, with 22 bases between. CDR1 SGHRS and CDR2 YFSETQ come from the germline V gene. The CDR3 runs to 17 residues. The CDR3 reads CASSLGGPGMDGGEQFF. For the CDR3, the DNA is TGCGCCAGCAGCTTGGGGGGACCAGGGATGGACGGTGGTGAGCAGTTCTTC. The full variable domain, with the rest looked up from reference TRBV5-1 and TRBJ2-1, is KAGVTQTPRYLIKTRGQQVTLSCSPISGHRSVSWYQQTPGQGLQFLFEYFSETQRNKGNFPGRFSGRQFSNSRSEMNVSTLELGDSALYLCASSLGGPGMDGGEQFFGPGTRLTVL.

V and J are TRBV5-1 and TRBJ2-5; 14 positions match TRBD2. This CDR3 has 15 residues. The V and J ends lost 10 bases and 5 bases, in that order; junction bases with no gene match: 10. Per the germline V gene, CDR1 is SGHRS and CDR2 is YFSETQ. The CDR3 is CASIAGTSGGETQYF. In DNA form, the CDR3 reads TGCGCCTCAATCGCCGGGACTAGCGGGGGTGAGACCCAGTACTTC.

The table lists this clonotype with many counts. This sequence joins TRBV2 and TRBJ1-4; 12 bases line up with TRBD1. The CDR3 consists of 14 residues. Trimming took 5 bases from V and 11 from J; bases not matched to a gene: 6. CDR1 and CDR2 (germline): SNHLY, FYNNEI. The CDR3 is CASSTGTGGEKLFF. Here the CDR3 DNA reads TGTGCCAGCAGTACCGGGACAGGGGGCGAGAAACTGTTTTTT.

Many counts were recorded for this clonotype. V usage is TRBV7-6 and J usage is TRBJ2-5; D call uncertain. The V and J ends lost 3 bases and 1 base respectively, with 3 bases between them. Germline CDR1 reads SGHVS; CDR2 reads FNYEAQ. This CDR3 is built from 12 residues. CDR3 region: CASSFIQETQYF. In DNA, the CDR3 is TGTGCCAGCAGCTTCATCCAAGAGACCCAGTACTTC.

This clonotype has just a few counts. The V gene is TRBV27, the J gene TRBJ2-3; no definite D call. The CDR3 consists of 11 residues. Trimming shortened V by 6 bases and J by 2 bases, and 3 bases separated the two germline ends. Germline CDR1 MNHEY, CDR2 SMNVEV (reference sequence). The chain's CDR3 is CASRSTDTQYF. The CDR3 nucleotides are TGTGCCAGCAGATCCACAGATACGCAGTATTTT.

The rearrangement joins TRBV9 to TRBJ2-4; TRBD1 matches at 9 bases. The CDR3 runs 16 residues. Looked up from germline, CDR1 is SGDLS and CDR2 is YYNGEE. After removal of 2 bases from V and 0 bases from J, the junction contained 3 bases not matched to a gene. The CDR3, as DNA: TGTGCCAGCAGCGTTACAGGGGGCCTAGCCAAAAACATTCAGTACTTC. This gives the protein CASSVTGGLAKNIQYF.

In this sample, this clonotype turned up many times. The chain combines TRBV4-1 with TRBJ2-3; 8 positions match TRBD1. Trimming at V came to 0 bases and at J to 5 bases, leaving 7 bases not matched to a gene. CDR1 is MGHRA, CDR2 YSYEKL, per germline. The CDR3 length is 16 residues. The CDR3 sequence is CASSQDWTRGQDTQYF. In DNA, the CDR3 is TGCGCCAGCAGCCAAGATTGGACCAGGGGGCAAGATACGCAGTATTTT.

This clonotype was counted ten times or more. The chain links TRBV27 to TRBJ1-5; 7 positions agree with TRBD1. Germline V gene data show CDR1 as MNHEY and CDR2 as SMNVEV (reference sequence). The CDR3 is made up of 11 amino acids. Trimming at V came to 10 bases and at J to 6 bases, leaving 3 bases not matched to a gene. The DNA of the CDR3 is TGTGCCAATAGGGGGCTTCAGCCCCAGCATTTT. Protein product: CANRGLQPQHF.

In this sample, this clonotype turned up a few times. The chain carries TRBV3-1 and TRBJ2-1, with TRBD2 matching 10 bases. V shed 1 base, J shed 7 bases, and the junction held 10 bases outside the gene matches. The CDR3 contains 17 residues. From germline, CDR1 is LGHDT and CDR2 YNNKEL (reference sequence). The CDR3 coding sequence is TGTGCCAGCAGCCAAGTGGCTAGCGGGGGCCCCGGGAATGAGCAGTTCTTC. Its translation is CASSQVASGGPGNEQFF.

The DNA of the CDR3 is TGTGCCAGCAGTTCGGACAGGACGGCGCAGTATTTT. It is translated as CASSSDRTAQYF. This chain connects TRBV7-2 to TRBJ2-3; 7 bases align to TRBD1. CDR1 and CDR2 from the germline V gene are SGHTA and FQGNSA. The CDR3 has 12 amino acids. V dropped 6 bases and J dropped 10; count of bases not matched to a gene: 7.

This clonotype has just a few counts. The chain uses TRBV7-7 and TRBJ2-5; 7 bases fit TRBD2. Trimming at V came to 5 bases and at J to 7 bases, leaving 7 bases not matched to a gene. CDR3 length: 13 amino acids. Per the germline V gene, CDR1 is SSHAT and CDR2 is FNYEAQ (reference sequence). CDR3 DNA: TGTGCCAGCAGCCCCAGTTCGGGAGGGACCCAGTACTTC. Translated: CASSPSSGGTQYF.

The chain's CDR3 is CSVDHQETAVGYTF. CDR3 sequence (DNA): TGCAGCGTTGATCACCAGGAGACGGCCGTTGGCTACACCTTC. The gene calls are TRBV29-1 and TRBJ1-2; D unresolved. This CDR3 is built from 14 residues. Germline assignment: CDR1 SQVTM and CDR2 ANQGSEA. V lost 3 bases and J 7 bases, leaving 18 bases between the germline ends.

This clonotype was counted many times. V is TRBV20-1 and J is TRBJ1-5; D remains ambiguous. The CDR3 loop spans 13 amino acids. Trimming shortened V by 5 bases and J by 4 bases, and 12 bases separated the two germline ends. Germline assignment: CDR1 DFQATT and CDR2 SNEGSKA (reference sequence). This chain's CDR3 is CSAGWDLNQPQHF. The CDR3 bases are TGCAGTGCTGGGTGGGATCTAAATCAGCCCCAGCATTTT.

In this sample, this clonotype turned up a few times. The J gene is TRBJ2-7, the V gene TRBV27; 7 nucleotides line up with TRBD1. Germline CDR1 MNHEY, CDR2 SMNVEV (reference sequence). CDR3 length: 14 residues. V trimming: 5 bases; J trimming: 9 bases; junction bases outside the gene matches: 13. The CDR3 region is CASSRSGTALWQYF. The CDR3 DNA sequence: TGTGCCAGCAGTCGATCCGGGACAGCCCTTTGGCAGTACTTC.

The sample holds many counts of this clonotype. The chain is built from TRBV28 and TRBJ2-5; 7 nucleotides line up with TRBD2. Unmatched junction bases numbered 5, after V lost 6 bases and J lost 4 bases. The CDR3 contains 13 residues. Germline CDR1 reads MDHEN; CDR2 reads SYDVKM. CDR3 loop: CASSGGWTETQYF. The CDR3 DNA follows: TGTGCCAGCAGCGGGGGGTGGACAGAGACCCAGTACTTC.

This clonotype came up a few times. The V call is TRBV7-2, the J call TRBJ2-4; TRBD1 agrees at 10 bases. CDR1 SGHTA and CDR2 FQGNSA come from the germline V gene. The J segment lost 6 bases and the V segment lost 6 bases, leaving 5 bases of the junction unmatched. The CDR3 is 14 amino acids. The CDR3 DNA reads TGTGCCAGCAGGACCGGGACAGGGGTAAACATTCAGTACTTC. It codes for CASRTGTGVNIQYF.

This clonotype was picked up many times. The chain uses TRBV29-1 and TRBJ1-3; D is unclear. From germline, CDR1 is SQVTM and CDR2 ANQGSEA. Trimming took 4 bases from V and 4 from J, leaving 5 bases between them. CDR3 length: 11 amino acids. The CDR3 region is CSVGRGNTIYF. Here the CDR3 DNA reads TGCAGCGTTGGACGGGGAAACACCATATATTTT. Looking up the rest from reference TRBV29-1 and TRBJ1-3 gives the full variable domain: SAVISQKPSRDICQRGTSLTIQCQVDSQVTMMFWYRQQPGQSLTLIATANQGSEATYESGFVIDKFPISRPNLTFSTLTVSNMSPEDSSIYLCSVGRGNTIYFGEGSWLTVV.

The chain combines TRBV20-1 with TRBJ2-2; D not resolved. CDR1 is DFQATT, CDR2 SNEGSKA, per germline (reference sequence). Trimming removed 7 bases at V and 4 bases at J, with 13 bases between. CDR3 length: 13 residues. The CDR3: CSVRMAATGELFF. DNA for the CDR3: TGCAGTGTACGAATGGCGGCCACCGGGGAGCTGTTTTTT.

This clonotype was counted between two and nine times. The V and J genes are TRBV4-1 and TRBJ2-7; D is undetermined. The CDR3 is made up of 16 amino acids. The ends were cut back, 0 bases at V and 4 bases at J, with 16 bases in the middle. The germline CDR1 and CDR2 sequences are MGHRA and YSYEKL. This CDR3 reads CASSQDRTNDPYEQYF. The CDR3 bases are TGCGCCAGCAGCCAAGATCGGACCAACGACCCTTACGAGCAGTACTTC.

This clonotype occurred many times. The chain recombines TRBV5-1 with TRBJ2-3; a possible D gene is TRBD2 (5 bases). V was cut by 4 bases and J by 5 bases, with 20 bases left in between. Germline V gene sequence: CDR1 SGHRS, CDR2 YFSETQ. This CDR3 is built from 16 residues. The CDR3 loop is CASSPAPAGGIDTQYF. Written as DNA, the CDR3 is TGCGCCAGCAGCCCAGCACCGGCCGGAGGAATAGATACGCAGTATTTT.

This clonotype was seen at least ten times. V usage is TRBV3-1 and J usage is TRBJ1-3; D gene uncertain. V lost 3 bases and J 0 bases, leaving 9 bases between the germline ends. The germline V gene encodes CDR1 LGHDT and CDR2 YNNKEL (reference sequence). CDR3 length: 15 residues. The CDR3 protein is CASSHGSRSGNTIYF. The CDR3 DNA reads TGTGCCAGCAGCCATGGCAGTCGCTCTGGAAACACCATATATTTT.